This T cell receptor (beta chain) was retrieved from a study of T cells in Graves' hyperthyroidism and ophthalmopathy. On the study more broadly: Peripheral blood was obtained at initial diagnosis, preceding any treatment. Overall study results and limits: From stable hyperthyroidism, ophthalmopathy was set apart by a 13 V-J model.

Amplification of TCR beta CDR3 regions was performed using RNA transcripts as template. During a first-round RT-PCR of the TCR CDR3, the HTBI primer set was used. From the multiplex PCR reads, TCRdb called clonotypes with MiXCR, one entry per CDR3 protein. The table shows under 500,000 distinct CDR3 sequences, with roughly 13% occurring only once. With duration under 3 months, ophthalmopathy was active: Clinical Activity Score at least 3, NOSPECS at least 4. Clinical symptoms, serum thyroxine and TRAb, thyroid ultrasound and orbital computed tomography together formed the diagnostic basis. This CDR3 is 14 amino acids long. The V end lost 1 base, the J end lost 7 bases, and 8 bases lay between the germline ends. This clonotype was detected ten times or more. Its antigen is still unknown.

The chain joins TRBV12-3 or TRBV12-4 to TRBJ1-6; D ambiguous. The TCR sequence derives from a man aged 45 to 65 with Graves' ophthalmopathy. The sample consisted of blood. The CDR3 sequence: CASSLGPENSPLHF. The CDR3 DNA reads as TGTGCCAGCAGTTTAGGACCGGAAAATTCACCCCTCCACTTT.